This T cell receptor beta chain is from a study of cytomegalovirus exposure and HLA in healthy donors. The study's findings and limits: Among TCR beta chains of equal frequency, HLA-associated ones were more clonally expanded in a later analysis.

This clone was observed a few times. The antigen is not known. PCR primers comprised 60 Vbeta and 13 Jbeta primers. Measured with immunoSEQ multiplex PCR; TCRdb has only the in-frame clones, and not every one. The sample carries roughly 200,000 clones, over 75% recorded once. The J segment lost 5 bases and the V segment lost 5 bases, leaving 5 bases of the junction unmatched. Germline CDR1 is SGHTA and CDR2 is FQGNSA. The CDR3 extends over 15 amino acids. The V gene is TRBV7-2, the J gene TRBJ2-3; 12 bases are shared with TRBD2. The sequenced sample consisted of PBMCs. The clonotype comes from a woman aged 50 to 65 in good health and CMV-seronegative. The CDR3 DNA is TGTGCCAGCAGCCCTTGGACTAGCGGGAAAGATACGCAGTATTTT. Translation: CASSPWTSGKDTQYF.